This is a list of T cell receptor beta chains from one sample in a study of T cell responses to AZD1222 COVID-19 vaccine. The data were produced by immunoSEQ multiplex PCR, yet TCRdb's version contains in-frame clones alone and is incomplete. The sample lists around 78,000 clones; about nine tenths were seen once. This specimen was peripheral blood, taken 28 days after the second AZD1222 dose. Receptors originate from an adult who received the AZD1222 COVID-19 vaccine. CDR3s include the opening cysteine and the closing phenylalanine or tryptophan. The D gene is left open where the match is weak. Expanded clones are given a class, and other clones once, few, many or no size at all.

abundance,v_gene,j_gene,d_gene,CDR3aa,CDR3nt
.,TRBV3-1/TRBV3-2,TRBJ1-1,.,CASSLGGLNTEAFF,TGTGCCAGCAGCCTTGGGGGGCTGAACACTGAAGCTTTCTTT
once,TRBV18,TRBJ1-1,TRBD1,CASSPQQGENTEAFF,TGTGCCAGCTCACCTCAACAGGGGGAGAACACTGAAGCTTTCTTT
few,TRBV7-2,TRBJ1-1,.,CASSSGRGNTEAFF,TGTGCCAGCAGCTCCGGCCGGGGGAACACTGAAGCTTTCTTT
.,TRBV5-1,TRBJ1-5,.,CASSFGGSQPQHF,TGCGCCAGCAGCTTTGGGGGGAGTCAGCCCCAGCATTTT
once,TRBV7-8,TRBJ2-2,TRBD2,CASSLLLAGGRSTGELFF,TGTGCCAGCAGCTTATTGCTAGCGGGGGGGCGAAGCACCGGGGAGCTGTTTTTT
once,TRBV30,TRBJ1-2,.,CAWTVGNYGYTF,TGTGCCTGGACTGTGGGAAACTATGGCTACACCTTC
.,TRBV27,TRBJ1-6,.,CASSLVGQIGSSYNSPLHF,TGTGCCAGCAGTTTAGTAGGGCAGATTGGGAGTTCCTATAATTCACCCCTCCACTTT
.,TRBV28,TRBJ1-5,.,CASSAQGSNQPQHF,TGTGCCAGCAGTGCGCAGGGGAGCAATCAGCCCCAGCATTTT
.,TRBV2,TRBJ1-6,TRBD1,CASRLQGVSNSPLHF,TGTGCCAGCAGACTACAGGGGGTTAGTAATTCACCCCTCCACTTT
.,TRBV15,TRBJ2-3,.,CATRDFRGEADTQYF,TGTGCCACCAGGGATTTCAGGGGGGAGGCAGATACGCAGTATTTT
.,TRBV5-8,TRBJ1-3,.,CASNFQTAYSGNTIYF,TGTGCCAGCAACTTTCAGACGGCGTACTCTGGAAACACCATATATTTT
.,TRBV11-2,TRBJ1-6,.,CASSLAYGNNSPLHF,TGTGCCAGCAGCTTAGCATACGGGAATAATTCACCCCTCCACTTT
few,TRBV28,TRBJ1-2,.,CASSRMGGYTF,TGTGCCAGCTCGAGGATGGGTGGCTACACCTTC
.,TRBV5-4,TRBJ2-4,TRBD2,CASSGGLAGSAKNIQYF,TGTGCCAGCAGCGGGGGACTAGCGGGGTCGGCCAAAAACATTCAGTACTTC
once,TRBV14,TRBJ2-7,.,CASSHPRGPYEQYF,TGTGCCAGCAGCCATCCGAGGGGACCCTACGAGCAGTACTTC
.,TRBV28,TRBJ2-1,.,CASSLRINEQFF,TGTGCCAGCAGTCTCCGGATCAATGAGCAGTTCTTC
.,TRBV4-3,TRBJ1-1,TRBD1,CASSRDRGTEAFF,TGCGCCAGCAGCCGCGACAGGGGAACTGAAGCTTTCTTT
.,TRBV2,TRBJ1-2,.,CASSERRTNYGYTF,TGTGCCAGCAGTGAGAGGCGGACCAACTATGGCTACACCTTC
.,TRBV27,TRBJ1-6,.,CASSFPGETYNSPLHF,TGTGCCAGCAGTTTCCCAGGAGAGACCTATAATTCACCCCTCCACTTT
.,TRBV6-1,TRBJ1-2,.,CASSEGWGQRGYTF,TGTGCCAGCAGTGAAGGATGGGGACAACGTGGCTACACCTTC
.,TRBV10-1,TRBJ2-4,TRBD2,CANEGLAGGVGAKNIQYF,TGCGCCAACGAAGGACTAGCGGGGGGCGTAGGTGCCAAAAACATTCAGTACTTC
.,TRBV19,TRBJ2-2,TRBD1,CASSISRGRTGELFF,TGTGCCAGTAGTATTTCCAGGGGGCGCACCGGGGAGCTGTTTTTT
.,TRBV2,TRBJ2-7,TRBD2,CASSSTSGSSYEQYF,TGTGCCAGCAGTTCCACTAGCGGGAGCTCCTACGAGCAGTACTTC
.,TRBV18,TRBJ2-5,.,CASSPQGGNQETQYF,TGTGCCAGCTCACCTCAAGGGGGAAACCAAGAGACCCAGTACTTC
.,TRBV19,TRBJ2-3,.,CASSIPPADTQYF,TGTGCCAGTAGTATTCCTCCAGCAGATACGCAGTATTTT
.,TRBV9,TRBJ1-4,.,CASSPRDSPLEKLFF,TGTGCCAGCAGTCCCCGGGACTCCCCGTTGGAAAAACTGTTTTTT
.,TRBV9,TRBJ2-3,TRBD2,CASSVGEGGTDTQYF,TGTGCCAGCAGCGTAGGGGAGGGTGGCACAGATACGCAGTATTTT
.,TRBV4-1,TRBJ2-1,.,CASSQDSGISDEQFF,TGCGCCAGCAGCCAAGATAGCGGCATCTCCGATGAGCAGTTCTTC
.,TRBV7-6,TRBJ2-3,.,CASSLDGTRYTDTQYF,TGTGCCAGCAGCTTAGACGGGACTCGCTACACAGATACGCAGTATTTT
once,TRBV19,TRBJ1-6,.,CASRGGSSYNSPLHF,TGTGCCAGTAGGGGGGGGAGCTCCTATAATTCACCCCTCCACTTT
.,TRBV5-5,TRBJ1-2,.,CASSPGLASNYGYTF,TGTGCCAGCAGCCCGGGACTGGCCTCTAACTATGGCTACACCTTC
.,TRBV15,TRBJ1-5,TRBD1,CATSRDTRQGQPQHF,TGTGCCACCAGCAGAGACACCAGACAGGGTCAGCCCCAGCATTTT
.,TRBV2,TRBJ2-1,.,CASRFREYEQFF,TGTGCCAGCAGGTTCAGGGAGTACGAGCAGTTCTTC
.,TRBV4-2,TRBJ1-2,TRBD1,CASSQGERTGNYGYTF,TGTGCCAGCAGCCAAGGGGAAAGGACAGGGAACTATGGCTACACCTTC
.,TRBV2,TRBJ1-5,.,CASSEDGRDQPQHF,TGTGCCAGCAGTGAAGATGGGAGGGATCAGCCCCAGCATTTT
.,TRBV30,TRBJ1-2,TRBD1,CAWSVDRDYGYTF,TGTGCCTGGAGTGTAGACAGGGACTATGGCTACACCTTC
once,TRBV2,TRBJ2-7,TRBD1,CASRLRDSSSYEQYF,TGTGCCAGCAGGCTCCGGGACAGTAGCTCCTACGAGCAGTACTTC
.,TRBV7-2,TRBJ2-3,.,CASSLWTRTDTQYF,TGTGCCAGCAGCCTATGGACTCGCACAGATACGCAGTATTTT
.,TRBV4-1,TRBJ2-3,.,CASSLGQGGDTQYF,TGCGCCAGCAGCTTAGGACAGGGAGGGGATACGCAGTATTTT
few,TRBV4-1,TRBJ1-6,TRBD1,CASSQDRAGNSPLHF,TGCGCCAGCAGCCAGGACAGGGCCGGTAATTCACCCCTCCACTTT
few,TRBV20-1,TRBJ1-1,TRBD1,CSASRAGGNTEAFF,TGCAGTGCGAGTCGGGCAGGGGGGAACACTGAAGCTTTCTTT
.,TRBV30,TRBJ2-7,.,CAWMDEQYF,TGTGCCTGGATGGACGAGCAGTACTTC
.,TRBV6-5,TRBJ1-5,.,CATSLTKSKAQHF,TGTGCCACCAGCCTAACCAAGTCGAAGGCCCAGCATTTT
.,TRBV6-2/TRBV6-3,TRBJ1-2,.,CASSPTGDYGYTF,TGTGCCAGCAGTCCCACCGGGGACTATGGCTACACCTTC
.,TRBV5-1,TRBJ2-1,.,CASRPQGDEQFF,TGCGCCAGCAGGCCACAGGGAGATGAGCAGTTCTTC
.,TRBV7-3,TRBJ2-1,TRBD2,CASSPRLAGVNEQFF,TGTGCCAGCAGCCCCAGACTAGCGGGGGTCAATGAGCAGTTCTTC
.,TRBV6-2/TRBV6-3,TRBJ2-4,.,CASSRTLAKNIQYF,TGTGCCAGCAGCCGAACGCTAGCCAAAAACATTCAGTACTTC
once,TRBV7-3,TRBJ2-2,TRBD1,CASSPGTGNTGELFF,TGTGCCAGCAGCCCCGGGACAGGCAACACCGGGGAGCTGTTTTTT